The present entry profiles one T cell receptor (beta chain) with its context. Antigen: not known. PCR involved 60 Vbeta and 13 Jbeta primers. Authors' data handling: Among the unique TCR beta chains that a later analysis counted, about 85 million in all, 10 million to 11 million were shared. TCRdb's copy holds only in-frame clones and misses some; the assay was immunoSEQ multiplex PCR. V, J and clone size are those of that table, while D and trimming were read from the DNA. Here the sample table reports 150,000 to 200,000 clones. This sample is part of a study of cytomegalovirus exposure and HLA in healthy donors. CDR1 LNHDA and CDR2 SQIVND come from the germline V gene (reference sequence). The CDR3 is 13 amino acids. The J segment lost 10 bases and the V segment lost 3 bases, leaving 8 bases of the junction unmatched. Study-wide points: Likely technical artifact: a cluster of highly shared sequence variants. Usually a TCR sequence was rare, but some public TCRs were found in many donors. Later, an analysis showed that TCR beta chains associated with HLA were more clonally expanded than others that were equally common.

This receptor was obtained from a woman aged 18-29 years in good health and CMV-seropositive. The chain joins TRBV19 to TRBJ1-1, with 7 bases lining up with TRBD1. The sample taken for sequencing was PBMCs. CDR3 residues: CASSIGDSLAAFF. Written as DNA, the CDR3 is TGTGCCAGTAGTATCGGGGACAGCTTAGCAGCTTTCTTT.